The 24 T cell receptor beta chains below come from one sample, sequenced in a study of response to subunit inactivated influenza vaccine. TCRdb reprocessed the RT-PCR reads with MiXCR, giving one entry per CDR3 protein. The sample includes 300,000 to 350,000 distinct CDR3 sequences, over 20% of them seen just once. The material was PBMCs from blood, obtained approximately 20 months after vaccination. These receptor sequences come from a man aged 50 to 75 who received an inactivated influenza vaccine.

This clonotype was counted between two and nine times. The V gene is TRBV20-1, the J gene TRBJ1-2, with D unclear. Germline V gene data show CDR1 as DFQATT and CDR2 as SNEGSKA (reference sequence). Deletions cut 6 bases from V and 8 bases from J, with 13 bases between. The CDR3 totals 11 residues. The CDR3 nucleotides are TGCAGTGCCCCTGACATGAGCGGCTACACCTTC. This translates into CSAPDMSGYTF.

The table lists this clonotype with many counts. V gene TRBV10-1 combines with J gene TRBJ2-1; tentative D call: TRBD1 (5 bases). The CDR3 runs to 15 residues. Germline V gene sequence: CDR1 WNHNN, CDR2 SYGVQD (reference sequence). The V end was cut by 3 bases, the J end by 0 bases, with 9 bases between. CDR3 nucleotide sequence: TGCGCCAGCAGTGAATTCCAGGGCTCCTACAATGAGCAGTTCTTC. Translating gives CASSEFQGSYNEQFF.

With respect to this clonotype: Its ends do not fully match the called genes, so a read error is possible. The rearrangement links TRBV5-1 to TRBJ1-1, with D possibly matching TRBD1 (5 bases). Per germline, CDR1 SGHRS and CDR2 YFSETQ. The CDR3 has 13 residues. The CDR3 sequence: CASSLNRDAEALF. CDR3 DNA sequence: TGCGCCAGCAGCTTAAACCGGGACGCTGAAGCTTTATTT.

This clonotype showed up just a few times. The chain has TRBV13 and TRBJ1-6, with D perhaps matching TRBD1 (5 bases). Germline V gene lookup returns CDR1 PRHDT and CDR2 FYEKMQ (reference sequence). V lost 4 bases and J 0 bases, leaving 10 bases between the germline ends. The length of the CDR3 is 16 residues. The CDR3 DNA is TGTGCCAGCAGCTCGGCAGGGAGCTCCTATAATTCACCCCTCCACTTT. As protein: CASSSAGSSYNSPLHF.

As DNA, the CDR3 is TGTGCCAGCAGTTTAAGTAACACCACCAAAAACATTCAGTACTTC. Its translation: CASSLSNTTKNIQYF. V usage is TRBV28 and J usage is TRBJ2-4; no clear D. The CDR3 runs 15 residues. CDR1 MDHEN and CDR2 SYDVKM come from the germline V gene. Trimming took 2 bases from V and 2 from J, leaving 10 bases between them.

This clonotype was counted between two and nine times. The chain joins TRBV7-9 to TRBJ1-1; D not certain. This CDR3 contains 14 residues. V lost 2 bases and J lost 10, with 17 bases in between. In germline, CDR1 is SEHNR, CDR2 FQNEAQ (reference sequence). The CDR3 region is CASSLNTAADSAFF. CDR3 nucleotides: TGTGCCAGCAGCTTAAATACGGCGGCGGACTCAGCTTTCTTT. Full variable domain (missing parts from reference TRBV7-9 and TRBJ1-1): DTGVSQNPRHKITKRGQNVTFRCDPISEHNRLYWYRQTLGQGPEFLTYFQNEAQLEKSRLLSDRFSAERPKGSFSTLEIQRTEQGDSAMYLCASSLNTAADSAFFGQGTRLTVV.

The V and J genes are TRBV15 and TRBJ2-5; D possibly corresponds to TRBD2 (7 bases). Per the germline V gene, CDR1 is LNHNV and CDR2 is YYDKDF (reference sequence). The CDR3 is 15 amino acids. The V gene lost 3 bases and the J gene lost 5 bases, with 16 bases spanning the gap. The CDR3 region is CATSSPTGGRETQYF. The CDR3 DNA reads TGTGCCACCAGCAGCCCCACGGGGGGCAGGGAGACCCAGTACTTC.

The gene calls are TRBV10-3 and TRBJ1-3, with a weak D call TRBD1 (6 bases). V was cut by 4 bases and J by 0 bases, with 13 bases left in between. The CDR3 extends over 16 amino acids. The V gene's germline CDR1 is ENHRY and CDR2 SYGVKD. The chain's CDR3 is CAISGHRESSGNTIYF. CDR3 bases: TGTGCCATCAGTGGACACAGGGAGAGCTCTGGAAACACCATATATTTT.

In its sample, this clonotype was seen a few times. The gene calls are TRBV4-2 and TRBJ1-2, with D unresolved. CDR1 and CDR2 (germline): LGHNA, YNFKEQ. Trimming shortened V by 1 base and J by 5 bases, and 14 bases separated the two germline ends. The CDR3 is made up of 15 amino acids. CDR3 protein: CASSQVEVREYGYTF. The CDR3 region has the DNA TGTGCCAGCAGCCAAGTCGAGGTCCGGGAATATGGCTACACCTTC.

This clonotype came up a few times. The gene calls are TRBV7-9 and TRBJ1-6; D is uncertain. This CDR3 is built from 14 residues. The germline V gene has CDR1 SEHNR and CDR2 FQNEAQ (reference sequence). Deletions cut 4 bases from V and 6 bases from J, with 10 bases between. The CDR3 loop is CASSSDGGNSPLHF. In DNA form, the CDR3 reads TGTGCCAGCAGCTCGGACGGTGGTAATTCACCCCTCCACTTT. Complete variable domain (other parts from reference TRBV7-9 and TRBJ1-6): DTGVSQNPRHKITKRGQNVTFRCDPISEHNRLYWYRQTLGQGPEFLTYFQNEAQLEKSRLLSDRFSAERPKGSFSTLEIQRTEQGDSAMYLCASSSDGGNSPLHFGNGTRLTVT.

In this sample, this clonotype turned up once. Given a much more abundant clone one base away, this may be a read error. This sequence joins TRBV7-2 and TRBJ1-2; D is unresolved. This CDR3 has 14 amino acids. The germline V gene has CDR1 SGHTA and CDR2 FQGNSA. Written as DNA, the CDR3 is TGTGCCAGCAGCTTAGAAGCAGCCCACTATGGCGACACCTTC. Protein: CASSLEAAHYGDTF.

This clonotype occurred many times. The rearrangement uses TRBV5-1 and TRBJ1-4, with D tentatively TRBD1 (5 bases). V lost 4 bases and J 5 bases, leaving 12 bases between the germline ends. There are 14 residues in the CDR3. CDR1 and CDR2 (germline): SGHRS, YFSETQ. CDR3 in DNA: TGCGCCAGCAGCCCCGGGACGGGAAATGAAAAACTGTTTTTT. Protein sequence: CASSPGTGNEKLFF.

This chain's CDR3 is CSARDRQGNYGYTF. The DNA for the CDR3 is TGCAGTGCTAGAGACCGACAGGGTAACTATGGCTACACCTTC. The rearrangement joins TRBV20-1 to TRBJ1-2; 7 bases align to TRBD1. There are 14 residues in the CDR3. V was pared by 0 bases and J by 1 base, with 2 bases of the junction left unmatched. CDR1 and CDR2 from the germline V gene are DFQATT and SNEGSKA (reference sequence).

This clonotype has a handful of counts. The chain's CDR3 is CASSQGKGLAGETQYF. The CDR3 DNA reads as TGTGCCAGCAGCCAAGGGAAGGGACTAGCAGGAGAGACCCAGTACTTC. The chain couples TRBV3-1 to TRBJ2-5, with 9 bases lining up with TRBD2. CDR1 is LGHDT, CDR2 YNNKEL, per germline (reference sequence). There are 16 residues in the CDR3. The J segment lost 4 bases and the V segment lost 1 base, leaving 7 bases of the junction unmatched.

This clonotype was picked up a small number of times. The chain is built from TRBV7-2 and TRBJ1-2; unclear D gene. Trimming cost V 1 base and J 5 bases, with 8 bases left between them. From germline, CDR1 is SGHTA and CDR2 FQGNSA. This CDR3 has 13 amino acids. The CDR3 DNA follows: TGTGCCAGCAGCTTAGGAAGCGCATATGGCTACACCTTC. Translating it yields CASSLGSAYGYTF.

This clonotype was picked up a small number of times. V and J are TRBV12-3 or TRBV12-4 and TRBJ1-3; a possible D gene is TRBD1 (5 bases). This CDR3 is built from 15 residues. Trimming shortened V by 5 bases and J by 0 bases, and 11 bases separated the two germline ends. The DNA of the CDR3 is TGTGCCAGCAGTCCCGGGACCCTCTCTGGAAACACCATATATTTT. This codes for CASSPGTLSGNTIYF.

This clonotype was observed at least ten times. The V call is TRBV25-1, the J call TRBJ2-1; possibly TRBD2 for D (6 bases). The CDR3 spans 16 residues. In germline, CDR1 is MGHDK, CDR2 SYGVNS. V lost 3 bases and J lost 2, with 14 bases in between. CDR3 in amino acids: CASSDTSGVPYNEQFF. The CDR3 coding sequence is TGTGCCAGCAGTGATACTTCGGGAGTCCCCTACAATGAGCAGTTCTTC.

The sample holds many counts of this clonotype. The chain joins TRBV20-1 to TRBJ1-5; 12 positions match TRBD1. Unmatched junction bases numbered 9, after V lost 6 bases and J lost 6 bases. Germline V CDR1 and CDR2: DFQATT, SNEGSKA (reference sequence). This CDR3 has 15 amino acids. This CDR3 is CSAGFGTGGRQPQHF. The CDR3 nucleotides are TGCAGTGCAGGGTTTGGGACAGGGGGCCGTCAGCCCCAGCATTTT.

The V gene is TRBV5-6, the J gene TRBJ2-7; 8 nucleotides align to TRBD2. Germline CDR1 SGHDT, CDR2 YYEEEE. With V trimmed by 4 bases and J by 3 bases, 9 bases remained unmatched. The CDR3 length is 15 residues. CDR3 coding DNA: TGTGCCAGCAGCCTTAGCGGGGAGGGATACTACGAGCAGTACTTC. It encodes CASSLSGEGYYEQYF. The full variable domain, in which reference TRBV5-6 and TRBJ2-7 provide the parts outside the CDR3, is DAGVTQSPTHLIKTRGQQVTLRCSPKSGHDTVSWYQQALGQGPQFIFQYYEEEERQRGNFPDRFSGHQFPNYSSELNVNALLLGDSALYLCASSLSGEGYYEQYFGPGTRLTVT.

This clonotype was detected ten times or more. DNA for the CDR3: TGTGCCAGCAGTTACGGCGGGTATCGGTCAACTAATGAAAAACTGTTTTTT. Translation gives CASSYGGYRSTNEKLFF. The chain employs TRBV6-2 or TRBV6-3 and TRBJ1-4; D is undetermined. This CDR3 spans 17 amino acids. Trimming left V 2 bases short and J 0 bases short, with 13 bases between. Germline CDR1 and CDR2: MNHEY and SVGEGT.

This clonotype was counted a single time. The J gene is TRBJ2-5, the V gene TRBV19; D is perhaps TRBD1 (6 bases). V was shortened by 5 bases and J by 5 bases, with 18 bases between the two germline ends. CDR1 LNHDA and CDR2 SQIVND come from the germline V gene (reference sequence). This CDR3 spans 15 amino acids. CDR3 loop: CASSPGHPGTETQYF. CDR3 coding DNA: TGTGCCAGTAGTCCGGGACACCCGGGGACGGAGACCCAGTACTTC.

The sample holds a few counts of this clonotype. This chain uses TRBV30 with TRBJ1-1; D uncertain. Germline V CDR1 and CDR2: GTSNPN, SVGIG (reference sequence). Trimming took 0 bases from V and 5 from J, leaving 7 bases between them. CDR3 length equals 12 residues. This chain's CDR3 is CAWSVFYTEAFF. The CDR3 nucleotides read TGTGCCTGGAGTGTTTTCTATACTGAAGCTTTCTTT.

The chain uses TRBV24-1 and TRBJ1-2; a possible D gene is TRBD1 (6 bases). Between the trimmed V and J ends, which lost 3 bases and 3 bases, there was a span of 16 bases. The CDR3 contains 16 residues. Germline assignment: CDR1 KGHDR and CDR2 SFDVKD. CDR3: CATSDPGTRGDYGYTF. In DNA, the CDR3 is TGTGCCACCAGTGATCCCGGGACAAGAGGGGACTATGGCTACACCTTC.

This chain joins TRBV6-2 or TRBV6-3 and TRBJ2-7; 12 bases are a match to TRBD2. The germline gives CDR1 MNHEY, CDR2 SVGEGT. With V trimmed by 4 bases and J by 3 bases, 7 bases remained unmatched. The length of the CDR3 is 16 residues. CDR3 amino acids: CASSFRLAGVLYEQYF. Written as DNA, the CDR3 is TGTGCCAGCAGTTTTAGACTAGCGGGGGTGCTCTACGAGCAGTACTTC.